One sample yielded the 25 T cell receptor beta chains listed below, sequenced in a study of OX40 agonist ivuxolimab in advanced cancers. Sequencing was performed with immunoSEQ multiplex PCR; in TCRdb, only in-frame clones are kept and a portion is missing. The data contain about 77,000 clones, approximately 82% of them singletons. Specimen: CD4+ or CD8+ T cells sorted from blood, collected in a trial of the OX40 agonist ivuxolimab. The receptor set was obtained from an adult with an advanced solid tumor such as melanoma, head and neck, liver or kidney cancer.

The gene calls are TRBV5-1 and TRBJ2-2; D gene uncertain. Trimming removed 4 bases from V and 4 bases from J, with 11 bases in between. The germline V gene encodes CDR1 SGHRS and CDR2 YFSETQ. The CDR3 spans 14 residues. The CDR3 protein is CASSAYRATGELFF. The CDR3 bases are TGCGCCAGCAGCGCCTACCGGGCCACCGGGGAGCTGTTTTTT. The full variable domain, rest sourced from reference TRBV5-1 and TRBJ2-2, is KAGVTQTPRYLIKTRGQQVTLSCSPISGHRSVSWYQQTPGQGLQFLFEYFSETQRNKGNFPGRFSGRQFSNSRSEMNVSTLELGDSALYLCASSAYRATGELFFGEGSRLTVL.

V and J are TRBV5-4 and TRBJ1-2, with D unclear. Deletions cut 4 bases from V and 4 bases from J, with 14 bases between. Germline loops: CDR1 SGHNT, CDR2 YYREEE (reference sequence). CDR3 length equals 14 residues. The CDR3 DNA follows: TGTGCCAGCAGCCCTCAAAGGGTTTCCTATGGCTACACCTTC. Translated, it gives CASSPQRVSYGYTF.

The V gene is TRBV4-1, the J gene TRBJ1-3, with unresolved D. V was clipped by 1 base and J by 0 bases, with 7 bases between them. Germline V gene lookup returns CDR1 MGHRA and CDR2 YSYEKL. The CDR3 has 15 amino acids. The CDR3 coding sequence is TGCGCCAGCAGCCAAGCACCTCTCTCTGGAAACACCATATATTTT. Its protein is CASSQAPLSGNTIYF.

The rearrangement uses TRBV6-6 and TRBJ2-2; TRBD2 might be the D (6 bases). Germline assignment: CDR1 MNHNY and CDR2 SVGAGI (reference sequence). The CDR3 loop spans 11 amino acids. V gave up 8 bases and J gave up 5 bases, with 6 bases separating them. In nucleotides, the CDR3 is TGTGCCAGCGGGAGGACCGGGGAGCTGTTTTTT. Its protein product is CASGRTGELFF.

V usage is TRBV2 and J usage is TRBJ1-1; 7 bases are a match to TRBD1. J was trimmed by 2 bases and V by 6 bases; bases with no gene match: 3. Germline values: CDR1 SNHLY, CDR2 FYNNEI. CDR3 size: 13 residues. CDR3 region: CASRQGGNTEAFF. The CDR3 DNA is TGTGCCAGCAGGCAGGGGGGAAACACTGAAGCTTTCTTT.

CDR3 region: CASSFHPGPYTDTQYF. The CDR3 DNA sequence: TGTGCCAGCAGCTTTCATCCGGGACCCTACACAGATACGCAGTATTTT. The chain links TRBV7-3 to TRBJ2-3; D is possibly TRBD1 or TRBD2 (5 bases each). The CDR3 is 16 residues long. From germline, CDR1 is SGHTA and CDR2 FQGTGA. Trimming removed 3 bases at V and 2 bases at J, with 15 bases between.

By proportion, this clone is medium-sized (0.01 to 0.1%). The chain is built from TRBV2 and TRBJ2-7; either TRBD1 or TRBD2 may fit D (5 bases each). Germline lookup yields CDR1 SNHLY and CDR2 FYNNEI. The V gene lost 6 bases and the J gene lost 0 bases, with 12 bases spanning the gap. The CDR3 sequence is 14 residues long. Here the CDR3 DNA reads TGTGCCAGCAGGACTACAGGAGCCTCCTACGAGCAGTACTTC. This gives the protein CASRTTGASYEQYF.

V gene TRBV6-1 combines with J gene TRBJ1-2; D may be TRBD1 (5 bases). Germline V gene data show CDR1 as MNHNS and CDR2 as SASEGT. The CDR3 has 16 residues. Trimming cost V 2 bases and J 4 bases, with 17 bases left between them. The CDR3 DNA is TGTGCCAGCAGTGAATCCCCCGGGACGTCCAGCTATGGCTACACCTTC. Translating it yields CASSESPGTSSYGYTF.

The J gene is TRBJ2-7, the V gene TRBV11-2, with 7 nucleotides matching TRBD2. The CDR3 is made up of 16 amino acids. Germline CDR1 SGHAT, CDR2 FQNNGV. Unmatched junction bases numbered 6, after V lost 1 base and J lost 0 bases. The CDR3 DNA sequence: TGTGCCAGCAGCTTAGTCGGGGGGACTGCCTCCTACGAGCAGTACTTC. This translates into CASSLVGGTASYEQYF.

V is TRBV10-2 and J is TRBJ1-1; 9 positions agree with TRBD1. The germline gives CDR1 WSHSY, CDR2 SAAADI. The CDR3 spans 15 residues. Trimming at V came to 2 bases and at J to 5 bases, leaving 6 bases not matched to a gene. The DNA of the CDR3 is TGCGCCAGCAGTGAGCCGGGACAGGGTCAAACTGAAGCTTTCTTT. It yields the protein CASSEPGQGQTEAFF.

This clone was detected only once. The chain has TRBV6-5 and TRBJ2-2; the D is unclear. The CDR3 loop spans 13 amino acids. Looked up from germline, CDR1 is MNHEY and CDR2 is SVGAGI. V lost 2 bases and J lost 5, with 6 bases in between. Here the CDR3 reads CASSYKGTGELFF. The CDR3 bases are TGTGCCAGCAGTTACAAGGGAACCGGGGAGCTGTTTTTT.

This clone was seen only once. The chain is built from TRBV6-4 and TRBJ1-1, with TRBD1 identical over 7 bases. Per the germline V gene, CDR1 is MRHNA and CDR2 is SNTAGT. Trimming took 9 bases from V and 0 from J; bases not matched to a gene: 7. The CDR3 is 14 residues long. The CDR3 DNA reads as TGTGCCAGTATGAAACAGGGGATGAACACTGAAGCTTTCTTT. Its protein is CASMKQGMNTEAFF.

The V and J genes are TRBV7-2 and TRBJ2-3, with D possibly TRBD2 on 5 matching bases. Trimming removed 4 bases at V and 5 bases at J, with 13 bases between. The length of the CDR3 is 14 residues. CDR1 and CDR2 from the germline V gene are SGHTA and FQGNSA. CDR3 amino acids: CASSSRAGLDTQYF. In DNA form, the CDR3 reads TGTGCCAGCAGCTCGAGGGCCGGGTTAGATACGCAGTATTTT. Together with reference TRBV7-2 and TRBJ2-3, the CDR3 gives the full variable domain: GAGVSQSPSNKVTEKGKDVELRCDPISGHTALYWYRQSLGQGLEFLIYFQGNSAPDKSGLPSDRFSAERTGGSVSTLTIQRTQQEDSAVYLCASSSRAGLDTQYFGPGTRLTVL.

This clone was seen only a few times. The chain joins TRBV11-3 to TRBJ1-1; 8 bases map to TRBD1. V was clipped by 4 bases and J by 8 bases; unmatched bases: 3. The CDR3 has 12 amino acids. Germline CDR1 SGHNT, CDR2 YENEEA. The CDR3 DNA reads TGTGCCAGCAGCTACCGACAGGGGGAAGCTTTCTTT. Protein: CASSYRQGEAFF.

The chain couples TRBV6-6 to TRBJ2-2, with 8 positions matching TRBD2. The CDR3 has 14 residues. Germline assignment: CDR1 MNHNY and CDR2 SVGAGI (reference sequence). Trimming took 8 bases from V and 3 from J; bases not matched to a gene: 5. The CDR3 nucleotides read TGTGCCAGCGCCCAGCGGGAGTACACCGGGGAGCTGTTTTTT. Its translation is CASAQREYTGELFF.

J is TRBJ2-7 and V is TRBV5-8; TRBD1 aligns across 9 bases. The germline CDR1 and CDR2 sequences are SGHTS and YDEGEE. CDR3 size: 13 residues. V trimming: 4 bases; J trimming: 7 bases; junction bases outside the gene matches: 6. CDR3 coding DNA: TGTGCCAGCAGCACTCACAGGGGGCGGGAGCAGTACTTC. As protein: CASSTHRGREQYF.

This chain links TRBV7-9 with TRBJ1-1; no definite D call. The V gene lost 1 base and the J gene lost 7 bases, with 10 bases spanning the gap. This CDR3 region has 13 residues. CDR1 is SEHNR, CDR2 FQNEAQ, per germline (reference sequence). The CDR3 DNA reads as TGTGCCAGCAGCTTAGAGTATGGGGTTGAAGCTTTCTTT. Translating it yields CASSLEYGVEAFF.

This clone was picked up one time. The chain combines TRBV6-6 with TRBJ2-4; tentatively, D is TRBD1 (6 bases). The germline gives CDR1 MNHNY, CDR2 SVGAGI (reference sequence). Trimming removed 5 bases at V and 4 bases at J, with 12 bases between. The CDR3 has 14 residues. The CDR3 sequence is CASSTLDRKNIQYF. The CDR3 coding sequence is TGTGCCAGCAGTACCTTAGACAGGAAAAACATTCAGTACTTC.

The CDR3 sequence is CASSLKVGDGFGYTF. CDR3 nucleotides: TGTGCCAGCAGTTTAAAGGTCGGGGACGGGTTTGGCTACACCTTC. V is TRBV27 and J is TRBJ1-2; TRBD1 might be the D (5 bases). CDR3 length: 15 amino acids. Trimming stripped 2 bases from V and 7 bases from J, with 17 bases between. Looked up from germline, CDR1 is MNHEY and CDR2 is SMNVEV (reference sequence).

In DNA form, the CDR3 reads TGTGCCTGGATCCCTGGGACAGGCCAACCACCCCTCCACTTT. Residues: CAWIPGTGQPPLHF. The chain employs TRBV30 and TRBJ1-6; 8 bases map to TRBD1. CDR1 and CDR2 (germline): GTSNPN, SVGIG (reference sequence). The CDR3 runs to 14 residues. The J segment lost 11 bases and the V segment lost 4 bases, leaving 10 bases of the junction unmatched.

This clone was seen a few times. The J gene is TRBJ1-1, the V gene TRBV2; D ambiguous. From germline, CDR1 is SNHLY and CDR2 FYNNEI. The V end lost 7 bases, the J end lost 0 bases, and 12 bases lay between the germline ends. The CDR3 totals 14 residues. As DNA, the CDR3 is TGTGCCAGCAATCCCATTCTCCTGAACACTGAAGCTTTCTTT. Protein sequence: CASNPILLNTEAFF.

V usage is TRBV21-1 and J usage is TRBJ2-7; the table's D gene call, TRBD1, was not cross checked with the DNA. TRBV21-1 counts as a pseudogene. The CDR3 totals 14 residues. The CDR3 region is CASSGQGVSYEQYF. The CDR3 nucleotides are TGTGCCAGCAGCGGACAGGGGGTCAGCTACGAGCAGTACTTC.

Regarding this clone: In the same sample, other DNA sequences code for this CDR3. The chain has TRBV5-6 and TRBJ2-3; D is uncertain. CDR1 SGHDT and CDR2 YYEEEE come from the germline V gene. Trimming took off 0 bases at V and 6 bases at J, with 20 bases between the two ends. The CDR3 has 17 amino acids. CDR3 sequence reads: CASSLAGYPSFVDTQYF. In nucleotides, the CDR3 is TGTGCCAGCAGCTTGGCTGGCTACCCCTCTTTTGTGGATACGCAGTATTTT.

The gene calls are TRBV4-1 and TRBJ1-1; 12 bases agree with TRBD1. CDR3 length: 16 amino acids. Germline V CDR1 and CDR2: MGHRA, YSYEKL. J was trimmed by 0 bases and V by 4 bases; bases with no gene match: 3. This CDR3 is CASSRGQGALNTEAFF. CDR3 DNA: TGCGCCAGCAGCCGGGGACAGGGGGCTCTGAACACTGAAGCTTTCTTT.

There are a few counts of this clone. CDR3: CASSLSTGTGNEKLFF. CDR3 nucleotides: TGTGCCAGCAGTTTATCTACAGGGACTGGTAATGAAAAACTGTTTTTT. The V call is TRBV27, the J call TRBJ1-4; possibly TRBD1 for D (6 bases). CDR3 length: 16 residues. V dropped 0 bases and J dropped 4 bases, with 12 bases sitting between them. Germline CDR1 and CDR2: MNHEY and SMNVEV (reference sequence).